The 23 T cell receptor beta chains below all came from one sample that was sequenced in a study of identical twins. In TCRdb, the 5' RACE reads were re-called with MiXCR into one record per CDR3 protein. The sample has approximately 500,000 distinct CDR3 sequences, approximately 24% seen once. These data were also reused for a study on T cells expressing NK-cell markers.

Material for sequencing was CD4+ T cells sorted from blood. The receptors shown here come from a woman aged 18-30 years in good health.

The chain carries TRBV5-1 and TRBJ2-3; D unclear. V lost 2 bases and J 1 base, leaving 11 bases between the germline ends. Per germline, CDR1 SGHRS and CDR2 YFSETQ. CDR3 length equals 15 residues. CDR3: CASSFVATRTDTQYF. CDR3 DNA sequence: TGCGCCAGCAGCTTCGTGGCGACCCGCACAGATACGCAGTATTTT.

The sample holds a few counts of this clonotype. The V gene is TRBV7-2, the J gene TRBJ2-7; the match to TRBD2 covers 8 bases. CDR1 SGHTA and CDR2 FQGNSA come from the germline V gene. V lost 1 base to trimming and J lost 6 bases; unmatched junction nucleotides: 2. The CDR3 covers 13 residues. CDR3 loop: CASSLGRGGEQYF. The CDR3 DNA follows: TGTGCCAGCAGCTTAGGACGGGGGGGCGAGCAGTACTTC.

This clonotype was detected a few times. This chain connects TRBV16 to TRBJ2-1; D uncertain. Trimming took 4 bases from V and 0 from J, leaving 7 bases between them. The CDR3 loop spans 14 amino acids. CDR1 KGHSY and CDR2 FQNENV come from the germline V gene. The CDR3 spells CASSPQSSYNEQFF. In nucleotides, the CDR3 is TGTGCCAGCAGCCCACAGAGCTCCTACAATGAGCAGTTCTTC.

Only a few counts were recorded for this clonotype. The genes are TRBV20-1 and TRBJ2-3; maybe TRBD2 (6 bases). The CDR3 runs 16 residues. V was clipped by 2 bases and J by 1 base, with 16 bases between them. Looked up from germline, CDR1 is DFQATT and CDR2 is SNEGSKA (reference sequence). CDR3 DNA: TGCAGTGCTAGACCTTTTCGGTCTAGCGGCACAGATACGCAGTATTTT. It yields the protein CSARPFRSSGTDTQYF.

In its sample, this clonotype was seen a few times. The chain recombines TRBV7-2 with TRBJ2-2; the D is unclear. The CDR3 has 13 residues. Trimming took off 2 bases at V and 8 bases at J, with 9 bases between the two ends. From germline, CDR1 is SGHTA and CDR2 FQGNSA. CDR3 amino acids: CASSLRVPGELFF. The CDR3 coding sequence is TGTGCCAGCAGCTTACGGGTACCTGGGGAGCTGTTTTTT. The full variable domain, rest sourced from reference TRBV7-2 and TRBJ2-2, is GAGVSQSPSNKVTEKGKDVELRCDPISGHTALYWYRQSLGQGLEFLIYFQGNSAPDKSGLPSDRFSAERTGGSVSTLTIQRTQQEDSAVYLCASSLRVPGELFFGEGSRLTVL.

For the CDR3, the DNA is TGTGCCAGCAGCTTACGGCTAGCGGGGGACGGGGAGCTGTTTTTT. Its protein is CASSLRLAGDGELFF. The chain couples TRBV5-5 to TRBJ2-2; TRBD2 aligns across 10 bases. Trimming at V came to 2 bases and at J to 7 bases, leaving 5 bases not matched to a gene. Per germline, CDR1 SGHKS and CDR2 YYEKEE (reference sequence). The CDR3 length is 15 residues.

The chain is built from TRBV20-1 and TRBJ2-7, with D possibly TRBD2 on 5 matching bases. V lost 0 bases and J 2 bases, leaving 17 bases between the germline ends. This CDR3 is built from 16 residues. Per germline, CDR1 DFQATT and CDR2 SNEGSKA (reference sequence). The CDR3: CSAREASATGAYEQYF. In nucleotides, the CDR3 is TGCAGTGCTAGAGAGGCGTCCGCTACCGGGGCCTACGAGCAGTACTTC.

This clonotype was detected many times. The rearrangement uses TRBV10-3 and TRBJ2-1; 9 bases align to TRBD2. The V gene's germline CDR1 is ENHRY and CDR2 SYGVKD. Trimming cost V 2 bases and J 13 bases; bases outside gene matches: 12. The CDR3 runs to 15 residues. CDR3 residues: CAISEDRLAGTTQFF. The CDR3 DNA reads TGTGCCATCAGTGAGGACAGGCTAGCGGGAACAACCCAGTTCTTC.

The rearrangement uses TRBV5-1 and TRBJ1-2, with D unresolved. V was clipped by 0 bases and J by 0 bases, with 12 bases between them. The V gene's germline CDR1 is SGHRS and CDR2 YFSETQ. The CDR3 runs to 16 residues. As DNA, the CDR3 is TGCGCCAGCAGCTTGGTGAGCCGACGATCTAACTATGGCTACACCTTC. It specifies CASSLVSRRSNYGYTF.

The V call is TRBV14, the J call TRBJ2-3, with TRBD2 as a possible D gene (5 bases). From germline, CDR1 is SGHDN and CDR2 FVKESK. This CDR3 comprises 14 residues. V lost 4 bases, J lost 7 bases, and 15 bases lay in between. The DNA for the CDR3 is TGTGCCAGCAGCCCCGCGGATTCGGGAAATACGCAGTATTTT. Residues: CASSPADSGNTQYF.

This clonotype was counted only a few times. The rearrangement links TRBV20-1 to TRBJ2-1; no firm D call. Deletions cut 2 bases from V and 3 bases from J, with 11 bases between. The germline V gene has CDR1 DFQATT and CDR2 SNEGSKA (reference sequence). The CDR3 consists of 14 residues. The CDR3 is CSARSLRFYNEQFF. The CDR3 DNA sequence: TGCAGTGCTAGAAGCTTGCGGTTCTACAATGAGCAGTTCTTC.

This chain links TRBV25-1 with TRBJ1-2; 9 nucleotides match TRBD1. This CDR3 spans 15 amino acids. V lost 4 bases, J lost 3 bases, and 6 bases stayed unmatched. Per the germline V gene, CDR1 is MGHDK and CDR2 is SYGVNS. The CDR3 region has the DNA TGTGCCAGCAGTGCATGGACAGGGGCTCACTATGGCTACACCTTC. Protein product: CASSAWTGAHYGYTF.

The chain employs TRBV24-1 and TRBJ2-4, with D hard to call. This CDR3 is built from 10 residues. Germline lookup yields CDR1 KGHDR and CDR2 SFDVKD. This CDR3 is CAAQENIQYF. CDR3 nucleotide sequence: TGTGCAGCTCAGGAAAACATTCAGTACTTC.

The sample holds many counts of this clonotype. The CDR3 coding sequence is TGCAGTCAAGGAGGGGATTCCTACAATGAGCAGTTCTTC. Its translation is CSQGGDSYNEQFF. The chain links TRBV29-1 to TRBJ2-1; tentatively, D is TRBD2 (6 bases). Per the germline V gene, CDR1 is SQVTM and CDR2 is ANQGSEA. There are 13 residues in the CDR3.

The chain uses TRBV20-1 and TRBJ2-3, with D unresolved. Germline values: CDR1 DFQATT, CDR2 SNEGSKA (reference sequence). This CDR3 spans 15 amino acids. Trimming took off 1 base at V and 4 bases at J, with 15 bases between the two ends. This chain's CDR3 is CSARGPSPGPDTQYF. DNA of the CDR3: TGCAGTGCTAGAGGTCCCAGCCCGGGCCCAGATACGCAGTATTTT.

CDR3: CASKLETNYNEQFF. Written as DNA, the CDR3 is TGTGCCAGCAAGCTTGAGACCAACTACAATGAGCAGTTCTTC. The chain carries TRBV7-9 and TRBJ2-1; D unclear. Trimming pared 7 bases from V and 3 bases from J, leaving 13 bases between. This CDR3 contains 14 residues. Germline V gives CDR1 SEHNR, CDR2 FQNEAQ (reference sequence).

The chain couples TRBV3-1 to TRBJ1-1, with unresolved D. The V and J ends lost 3 bases and 4 bases respectively, with 12 bases between them. The germline V gene has CDR1 LGHDT and CDR2 YNNKEL (reference sequence). The CDR3 sequence is 14 residues long. This CDR3 is CASSQRWVTTEAFF. CDR3 bases: TGTGCCAGCAGCCAGCGCTGGGTGACCACTGAAGCTTTCTTT.

V usage is TRBV7-9 and J usage is TRBJ2-7, with D tentatively TRBD1 (7 bases). The CDR3 length is 15 residues. The germline V gene encodes CDR1 SEHNR and CDR2 FQNEAQ (reference sequence). V gave up 5 bases and J gave up 0 bases, with 14 bases separating them. Written as DNA, the CDR3 is TGTGCCAGCAGCGCCGCAGGGGGGAACTCCTACGAGCAGTACTTC. Protein product: CASSAAGGNSYEQYF.

The J gene is TRBJ1-1, the V gene TRBV6-6; no clear D. V was pared by 1 base and J by 6 bases, with 6 bases between. Germline values: CDR1 MNHNY, CDR2 SVGAGI (reference sequence). This CDR3 has 12 amino acids. The CDR3 is CASSYLGPEAFF. CDR3 DNA sequence: TGTGCCAGCAGTTACTTGGGCCCTGAAGCTTTCTTT.

A few counts support this clonotype. The chain couples TRBV12-3 or TRBV12-4 to TRBJ1-1; 9 nucleotides align to TRBD1. The CDR3 length is 14 residues. Trimming took 6 bases from V and 4 from J; bases not matched to a gene: 6. The CDR3 loop reads CASSAGTGFTEAFF. Written as DNA, the CDR3 is TGTGCCAGCAGCGCCGGGACAGGGTTCACTGAAGCTTTCTTT.

V gene TRBV10-3 combines with J gene TRBJ2-7, with a tentative D call TRBD1 (5 bases). Germline loops: CDR1 ENHRY, CDR2 SYGVKD. V gave up 3 bases and J gave up 4 bases, with 16 bases separating them. The CDR3 runs 15 residues. DNA of the CDR3: TGTGCCATCAGTGACACACTAACAGGAGCATACGAGCAGTACTTC. As protein: CAISDTLTGAYEQYF.

This clonotype occurred a few times. The J gene is TRBJ2-3, the V gene TRBV12-3 or TRBV12-4; D ambiguous. The CDR3 runs to 13 residues. V lost 10 bases, J lost 5 bases, and 16 bases lay in between. The CDR3 loop is CAMRNGPVDTQYF. The CDR3 nucleotides read TGTGCCATGCGCAACGGGCCGGTAGATACGCAGTATTTT.

The genes are TRBV29-1 and TRBJ1-5, with TRBD1 matching 9 bases. The CDR3 sequence is 14 residues long. The junction had 10 bases not matched to a gene; V was cut back by 6 bases and J by 7 bases. From germline, CDR1 is SQVTM and CDR2 ANQGSEA. Here the CDR3 DNA reads TGCAGCGTCTCGGGACAGGGTACGAGGCAGCCCCAGCATTTT. Protein sequence: CSVSGQGTRQPQHF.